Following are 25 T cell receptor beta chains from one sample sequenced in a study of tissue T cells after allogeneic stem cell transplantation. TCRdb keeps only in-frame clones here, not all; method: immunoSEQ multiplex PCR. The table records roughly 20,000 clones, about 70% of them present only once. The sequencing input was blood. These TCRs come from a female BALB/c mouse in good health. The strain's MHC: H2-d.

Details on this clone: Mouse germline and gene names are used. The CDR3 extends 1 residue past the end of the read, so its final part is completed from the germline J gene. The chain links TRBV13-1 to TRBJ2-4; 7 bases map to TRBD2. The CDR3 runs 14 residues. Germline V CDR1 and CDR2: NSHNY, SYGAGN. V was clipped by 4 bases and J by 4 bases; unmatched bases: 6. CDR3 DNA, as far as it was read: TGTGCCAGCAGTTTCTGGGGGTGGGAAAACACCTTGTAC. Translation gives CASSFWGWENTLY. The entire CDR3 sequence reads CASSFWGWENTLYF.

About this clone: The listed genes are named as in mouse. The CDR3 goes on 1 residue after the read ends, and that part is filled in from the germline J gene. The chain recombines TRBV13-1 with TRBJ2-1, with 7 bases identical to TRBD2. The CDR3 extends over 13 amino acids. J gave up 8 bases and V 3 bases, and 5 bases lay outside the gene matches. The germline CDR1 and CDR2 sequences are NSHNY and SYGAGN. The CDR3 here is CASSGGGTSEQFF. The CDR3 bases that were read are TGTGCCAGCAGTGGGGGGGGAACCTCTGAGCAGTTC.

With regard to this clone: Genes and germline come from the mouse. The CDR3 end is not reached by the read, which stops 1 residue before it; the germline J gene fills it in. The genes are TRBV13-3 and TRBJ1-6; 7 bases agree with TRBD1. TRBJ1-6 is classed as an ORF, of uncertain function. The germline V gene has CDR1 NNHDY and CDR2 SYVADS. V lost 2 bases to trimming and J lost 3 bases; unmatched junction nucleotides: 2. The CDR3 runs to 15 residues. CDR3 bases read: TGTGCCAGCAGTGAAGGGACAGACTATAATTCGCCCCTCTAC. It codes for CASSEGTDYNSPLY. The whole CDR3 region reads CASSEGTDYNSPLYF.

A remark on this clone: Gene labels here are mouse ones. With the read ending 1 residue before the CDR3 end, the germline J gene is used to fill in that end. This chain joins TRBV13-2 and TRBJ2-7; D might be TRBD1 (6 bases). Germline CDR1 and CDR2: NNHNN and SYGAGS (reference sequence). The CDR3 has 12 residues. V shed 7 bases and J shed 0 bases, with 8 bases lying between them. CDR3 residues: CASTRGSYEQYF. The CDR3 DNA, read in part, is TGTGCCAGCACCAGGGGCTCCTATGAACAGTAC.

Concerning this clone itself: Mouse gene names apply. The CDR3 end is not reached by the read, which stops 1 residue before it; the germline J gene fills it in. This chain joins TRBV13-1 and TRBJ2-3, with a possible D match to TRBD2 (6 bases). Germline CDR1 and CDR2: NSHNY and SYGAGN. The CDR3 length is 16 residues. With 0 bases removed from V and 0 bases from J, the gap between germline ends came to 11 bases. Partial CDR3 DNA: TGTGCCAGCAGTGATGCGGGGGGACCTAGTGCAGAAACGCTGTAT. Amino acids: CASSDAGGPSAETLY. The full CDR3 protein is CASSDAGGPSAETLYF.

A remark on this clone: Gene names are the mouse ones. The sequenced CDR3 bases are TGTGCTAGCAGTTTCCAGGGCAGGGCCAACGAAAGATTATTT. This codes for CASSFQGRANERLF. The full-length CDR3 reads as CASSFQGRANERLFF. The chain couples TRBV29 to TRBJ1-4; D perhaps matches TRBD1 (5 bases). The read comes to an end 1 residue before the CDR3 does, leaving the germline J gene to fill in the end. The CDR3 covers 15 residues. Germline V gives CDR1 MSHET, CDR2 SYDVDS. V was shortened by 3 bases and J by 3 bases, with 11 bases between the two germline ends.

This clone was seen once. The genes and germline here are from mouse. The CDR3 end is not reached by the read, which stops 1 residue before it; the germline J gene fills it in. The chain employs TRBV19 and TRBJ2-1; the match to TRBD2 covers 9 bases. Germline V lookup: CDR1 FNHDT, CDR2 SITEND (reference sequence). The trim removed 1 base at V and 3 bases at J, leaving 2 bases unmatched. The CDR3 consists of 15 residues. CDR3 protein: CASSIMGGRYAEQFF. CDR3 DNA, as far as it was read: TGTGCCAGCAGTATAATGGGGGGGCGCTATGCTGAGCAGTTC.

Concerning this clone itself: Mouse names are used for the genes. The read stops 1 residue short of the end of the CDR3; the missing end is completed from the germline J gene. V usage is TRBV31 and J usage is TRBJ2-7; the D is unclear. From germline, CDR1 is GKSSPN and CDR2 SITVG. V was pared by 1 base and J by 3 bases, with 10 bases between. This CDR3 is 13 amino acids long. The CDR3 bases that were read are TGTGCCTGGAGTCGGGGTGGGAGCTATGAACAGTAC. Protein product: CAWSRGGSYEQY. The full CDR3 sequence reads CAWSRGGSYEQYF.

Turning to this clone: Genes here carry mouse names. CDR3 protein: CASSDAWGDGDTQYF. CDR3 bases read: TGTGCCAGCAGTGATGCATGGGGGGATGGAGACACCCAGTAC. The chain is built from TRBV13-1 and TRBJ2-5; 7 bases match TRBD2. The read halts 1 residue ahead of the CDR3 end, with the missing end drawn from the germline J gene. Germline V gene sequence: CDR1 NSHNY, CDR2 SYGAGN. This CDR3 is built from 15 residues. V shed 0 bases, J shed 5 bases, and the junction held 6 bases outside the gene matches.

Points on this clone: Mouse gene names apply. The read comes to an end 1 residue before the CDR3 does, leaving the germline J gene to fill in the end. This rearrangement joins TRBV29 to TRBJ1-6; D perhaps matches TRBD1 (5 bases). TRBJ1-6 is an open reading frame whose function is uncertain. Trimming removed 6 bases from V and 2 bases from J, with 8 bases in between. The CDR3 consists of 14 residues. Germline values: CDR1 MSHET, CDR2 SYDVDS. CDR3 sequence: CASRKTAYNSPLYF. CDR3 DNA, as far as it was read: TGTGCTAGCAGAAAGACAGCCTATAATTCGCCCCTCTAC.

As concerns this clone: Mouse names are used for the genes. The CDR3 bases that were read are TGTGCCAGCAGTGACAAGGGGAATTCGCCCCTCTAC. Amino acid sequence: CASSDKGNSPLY. The complete CDR3 sequence is CASSDKGNSPLYF. This rearrangement joins TRBV13-3 to TRBJ1-6; a possible D gene is TRBD1 (5 bases). Read coverage stops 1 residue before the CDR3 terminus; the germline J gene supplies the remainder. TRBJ1-6 is sorted into the ORF group, with uncertain function. V lost 2 bases and J lost 7, with 7 bases in between. Germline V CDR1 and CDR2: NNHDY, SYVADS. The CDR3 totals 13 residues.

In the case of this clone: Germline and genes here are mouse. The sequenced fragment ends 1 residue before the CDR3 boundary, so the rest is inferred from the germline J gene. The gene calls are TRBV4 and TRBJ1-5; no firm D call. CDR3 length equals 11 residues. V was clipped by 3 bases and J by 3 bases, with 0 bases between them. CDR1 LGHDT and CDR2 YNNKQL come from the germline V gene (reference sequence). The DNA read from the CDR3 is TGTGCCAGCAGCTACAACCAGGCTCCGCTT. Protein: CASSYNQAPL. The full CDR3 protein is CASSYNQAPLF.

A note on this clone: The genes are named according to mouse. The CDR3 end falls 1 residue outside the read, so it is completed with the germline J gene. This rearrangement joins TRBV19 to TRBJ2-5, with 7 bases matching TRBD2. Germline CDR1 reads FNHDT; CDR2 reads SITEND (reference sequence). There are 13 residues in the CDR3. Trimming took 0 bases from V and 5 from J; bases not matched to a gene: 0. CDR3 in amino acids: CASSIGGGDTQYF. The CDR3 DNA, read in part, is TGTGCCAGCAGTATAGGGGGGGGAGACACCCAGTAC.

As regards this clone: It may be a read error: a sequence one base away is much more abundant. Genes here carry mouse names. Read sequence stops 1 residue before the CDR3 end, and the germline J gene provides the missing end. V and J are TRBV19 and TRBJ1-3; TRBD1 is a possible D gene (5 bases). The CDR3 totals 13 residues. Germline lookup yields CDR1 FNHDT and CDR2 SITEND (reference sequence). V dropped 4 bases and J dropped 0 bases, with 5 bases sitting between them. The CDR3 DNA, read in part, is TGTGCCAGCAGTGACAGTTCTGGAAATACGCTCTAT. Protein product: CASSDSSGNTLY. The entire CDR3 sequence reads CASSDSSGNTLYF.

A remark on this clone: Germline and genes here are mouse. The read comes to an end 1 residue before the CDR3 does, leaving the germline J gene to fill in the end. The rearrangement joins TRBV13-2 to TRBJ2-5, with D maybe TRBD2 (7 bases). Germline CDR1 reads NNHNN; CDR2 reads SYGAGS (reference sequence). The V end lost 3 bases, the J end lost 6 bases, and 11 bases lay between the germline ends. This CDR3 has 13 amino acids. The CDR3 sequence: CASGGGARDTQYF. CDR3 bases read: TGTGCCAGCGGTGGGGGGGCGCGGGACACCCAGTAC.

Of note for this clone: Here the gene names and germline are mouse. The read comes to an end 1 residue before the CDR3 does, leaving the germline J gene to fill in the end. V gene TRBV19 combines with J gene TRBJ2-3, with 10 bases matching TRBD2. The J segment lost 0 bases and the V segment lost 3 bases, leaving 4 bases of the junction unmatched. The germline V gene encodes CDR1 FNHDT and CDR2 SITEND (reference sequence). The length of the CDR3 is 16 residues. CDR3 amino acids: CASSKPTGGSAETLYF. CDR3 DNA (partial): TGTGCCAGCAGTAAACCGACTGGGGGGAGTGCAGAAACGCTGTAT. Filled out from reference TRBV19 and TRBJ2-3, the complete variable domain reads GGIITQTPKFLIGQEGQKLTLKCQQNFNHDTMYWYRQDSGKGLRLIYYSITENDLQKGDLSEGYDASREKKSSFSLTVTSAQKNEMAVFLCASSKPTGGSAETLYFGSGTRLTVL.

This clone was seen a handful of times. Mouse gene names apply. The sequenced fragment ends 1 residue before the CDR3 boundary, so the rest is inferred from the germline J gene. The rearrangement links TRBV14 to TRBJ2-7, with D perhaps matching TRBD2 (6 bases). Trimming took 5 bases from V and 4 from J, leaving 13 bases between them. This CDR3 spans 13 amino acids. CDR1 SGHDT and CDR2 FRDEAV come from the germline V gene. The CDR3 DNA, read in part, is TGTGCCAGCAGCCGCGGGACTCAATATGAACAGTAC. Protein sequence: CASSRGTQYEQY. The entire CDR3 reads CASSRGTQYEQYF.

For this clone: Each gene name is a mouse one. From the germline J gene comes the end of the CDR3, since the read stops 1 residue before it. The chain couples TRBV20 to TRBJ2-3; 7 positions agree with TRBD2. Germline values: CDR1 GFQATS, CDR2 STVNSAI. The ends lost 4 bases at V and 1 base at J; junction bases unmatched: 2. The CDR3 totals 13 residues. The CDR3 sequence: CGATLGGAETLYF. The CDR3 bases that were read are TGTGGTGCTACTCTGGGGGGTGCAGAAACGCTGTAT.

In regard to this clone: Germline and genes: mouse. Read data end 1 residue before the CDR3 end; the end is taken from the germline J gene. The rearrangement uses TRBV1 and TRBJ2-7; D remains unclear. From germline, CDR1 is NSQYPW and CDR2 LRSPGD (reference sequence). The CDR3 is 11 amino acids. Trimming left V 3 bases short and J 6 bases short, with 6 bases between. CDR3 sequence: CTCSAAGEQYF. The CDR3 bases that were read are TGCACCTGCAGTGCGGCGGGTGAACAGTAC.

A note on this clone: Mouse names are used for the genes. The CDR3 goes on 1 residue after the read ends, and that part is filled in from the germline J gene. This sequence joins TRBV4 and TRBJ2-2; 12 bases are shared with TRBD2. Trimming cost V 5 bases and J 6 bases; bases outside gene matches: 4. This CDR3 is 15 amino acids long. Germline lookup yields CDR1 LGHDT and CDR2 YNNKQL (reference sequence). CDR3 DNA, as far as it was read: TGTGCCAGCAGCCGCGGGACTGGGGGGCCCGGGCAGCTCTAC. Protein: CASSRGTGGPGQLY. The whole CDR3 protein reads CASSRGTGGPGQLYF. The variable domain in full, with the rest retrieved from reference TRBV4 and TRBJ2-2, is ETAVFQTPNYHVTQVGNEVSFNCKQTLGHDTMYWYKQDSKKLLKIMFSYNNKQLIVNETVPRRFSPQSSDKAHLNLRIKSVEPEDSAVYLCASSRGTGGPGQLYFGEGSKLTVL.

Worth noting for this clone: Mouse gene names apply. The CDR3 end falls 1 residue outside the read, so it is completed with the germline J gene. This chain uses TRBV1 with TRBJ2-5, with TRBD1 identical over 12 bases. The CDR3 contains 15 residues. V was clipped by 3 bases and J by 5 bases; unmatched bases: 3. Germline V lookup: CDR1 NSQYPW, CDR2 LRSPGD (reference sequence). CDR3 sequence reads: CTCSAPGQGADTQYF. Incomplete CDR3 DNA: TGCACCTGCAGTGCCCCGGGACAGGGGGCAGACACCCAGTAC.

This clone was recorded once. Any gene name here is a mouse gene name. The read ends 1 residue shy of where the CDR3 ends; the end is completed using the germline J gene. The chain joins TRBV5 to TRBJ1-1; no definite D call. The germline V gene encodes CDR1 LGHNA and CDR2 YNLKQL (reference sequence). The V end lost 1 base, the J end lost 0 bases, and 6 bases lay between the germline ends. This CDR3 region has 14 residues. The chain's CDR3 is CASSQGQTNTEVFF. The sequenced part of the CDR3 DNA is TGTGCCAGCAGCCAAGGACAAACAAACACAGAAGTCTTC.

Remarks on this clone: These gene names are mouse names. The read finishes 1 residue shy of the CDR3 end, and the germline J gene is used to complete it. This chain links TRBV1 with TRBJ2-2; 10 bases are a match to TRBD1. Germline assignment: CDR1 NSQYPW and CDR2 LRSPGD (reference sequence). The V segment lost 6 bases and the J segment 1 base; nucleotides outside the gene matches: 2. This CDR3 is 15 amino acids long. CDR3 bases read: TGCACCTGCAGGGGGACAGGGGTAAACACCGGGCAGCTCTAC. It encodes CTCRGTGVNTGQLY. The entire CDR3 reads CTCRGTGVNTGQLYF.

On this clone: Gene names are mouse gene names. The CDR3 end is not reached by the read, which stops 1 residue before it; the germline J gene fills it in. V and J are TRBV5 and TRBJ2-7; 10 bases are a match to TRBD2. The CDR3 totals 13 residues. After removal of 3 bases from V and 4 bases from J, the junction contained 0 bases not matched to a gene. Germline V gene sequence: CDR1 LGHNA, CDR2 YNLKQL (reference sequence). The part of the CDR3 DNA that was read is TGTGCCAGCAGCCAGGGACTGGGGTATGAACAGTAC. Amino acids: CASSQGLGYEQY. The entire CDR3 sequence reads CASSQGLGYEQYF.

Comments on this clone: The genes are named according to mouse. CDR3 DNA (partial): TGTGCCAGCAGTGGGGTTAACCAAGACACCCAGTAC. Protein sequence: CASSGVNQDTQY. The whole CDR3 sequence is CASSGVNQDTQYF. This sequence joins TRBV19 and TRBJ2-5, with D unclear. Sequencing ends 1 residue short of the CDR3 end; the germline J gene provides the rest. The germline V gene encodes CDR1 FNHDT and CDR2 SITEND (reference sequence). Trimming cost V 4 bases and J 0 bases, with 6 bases left between them. This CDR3 spans 13 amino acids. Supplemented by reference TRBV19 and TRBJ2-5, the full variable domain reads GGIITQTPKFLIGQEGQKLTLKCQQNFNHDTMYWYRQDSGKGLRLIYYSITENDLQKGDLSEGYDASREKKSSFSLTVTSAQKNEMAVFLCASSGVNQDTQYFGPGTRLLVL.